The entry that follows covers one T cell receptor beta chain sequence. This sample is part of a study of blood T cell repertoires in COVID-19. Overall study context: Sites in the United States, Italy and Spain provided acute and convalescent COVID-19 samples. From T cells, B-cell-depleted T cells, or PBMCs came the material, which was cDNA or gDNA.

Under the authors' procedure: The authors estimated nucleated cell counts from reference gene primer amplification. Libraries were prepared by immunoSEQ multiplex PCR; TCRdb keeps only in-frame clonotypes and omits some of them. The DNA gave D and trimming, while V, J and clone size come from that table. The table records roughly 13,000 clones, 80% to 90% of them present only once. The CDR3 totals 16 residues. The V end lost 0 bases, the J end lost 4 bases, and 12 bases lay between the germline ends. The germline CDR1 and CDR2 sequences are LGHNA and YSLEER. What was sequenced was peripheral blood. This TCR was sampled from a human donor in a cohort sampled during active COVID-19. The rearrangement links TRBV4-3 to TRBJ1-4; D call uncertain. CDR3 protein: CASSQDNQKFNEKLFF. Written as DNA, the CDR3 is TGCGCCAGCAGCCAAGACAATCAGAAATTTAATGAAAAACTGTTTTTT.